A single sample gave rise to the 19 T cell receptor beta chains below, sequenced in a study of blood T cell repertoires in COVID-19. TCRdb's copy holds only in-frame clones and misses some; the assay was immunoSEQ multiplex PCR. The table has some 270,000 clones, approximately 91% seen once; the top ten hold approximately 2.2%. Sequencing was carried out using peripheral blood. The receptors stem from a man between 45 and 60 years old with acute or convalescent COVID-19.

Written as DNA, the CDR3 is TGTGCCAGCAGCGCCGGACAGGGGCCCCTCTATGGCTACACCTTC. Translation: CASSAGQGPLYGYTF. The rearrangement joins TRBV9 to TRBJ1-2; 9 bases match TRBD1. The CDR3 extends over 15 amino acids. The V and J ends lost 3 bases and 4 bases, in that order; junction bases with no gene match: 7. In germline, CDR1 is SGDLS, CDR2 YYNGEE.

The chain is built from TRBV18 and TRBJ2-2, with a tentative D call TRBD1 (6 bases). Germline V gene data show CDR1 as KGHSH and CDR2 as LQKENI. V was clipped by 5 bases and J by 5 bases, with 12 bases between them. The CDR3 is made up of 14 amino acids. The CDR3 spells CASSSKTGTGELFF. The CDR3 region has the DNA TGTGCCAGCTCATCTAAAACAGGGACCGGGGAGCTGTTTTTT.

The rearrangement uses TRBV10-1 and TRBJ1-4; D remains ambiguous. The CDR3 totals 10 residues. CDR1 is WNHNN and CDR2 is SYGVQD in the germline V gene (reference sequence). Trimming shortened V by 8 bases and J by 8 bases, and 6 bases separated the two germline ends. The chain's CDR3 is CASLAEKLFF. CDR3 bases: TGCGCCAGCTTGGCCGAAAAACTGTTTTTT.

The CDR3 loop is CASSLAYIPSPNEQFF. In DNA, the CDR3 is TGTGCCAGCAGCTTAGCCTATATTCCTAGCCCCAATGAGCAGTTCTTC. This chain joins TRBV7-6 and TRBJ2-1; the D gene is possibly TRBD2 (5 bases). The CDR3 contains 16 residues. Trimming took off 0 bases at V and 6 bases at J, with 15 bases between the two ends. Germline V gives CDR1 SGHVS, CDR2 FNYEAQ.

This chain links TRBV9 with TRBJ2-7; TRBD1 aligns across 9 bases. The CDR3 contains 15 residues. V was pared by 4 bases and J by 3 bases, with 8 bases of the junction left unmatched. Germline V lookup: CDR1 SGDLS, CDR2 YYNGEE. The CDR3 loop is CASSTGTGIDYEQYF. The CDR3 nucleotides are TGTGCCAGCAGCACCGGGACAGGGATCGACTACGAGCAGTACTTC.

The chain uses TRBV5-1 and TRBJ1-1; TRBD1 matches 11 bases. This CDR3 comprises 15 residues. Germline V lookup: CDR1 SGHRS, CDR2 YFSETQ. V shed 3 bases and J 4 bases; nucleotides not matched to a gene: 5. CDR3 sequence: CASSSGQGAFTEAFF. DNA of the CDR3: TGCGCCAGCAGCTCCGGACAGGGGGCGTTCACTGAAGCTTTCTTT.

V gene TRBV12-3 or TRBV12-4 combines with J gene TRBJ1-2, with D tentatively TRBD1 (5 bases). V was trimmed by 6 bases and J by 6 bases, leaving 14 bases between them. This CDR3 is 13 amino acids long. The CDR3 DNA reads as TGTGCCAGCAGACCCAGGGAATCCCATGGCTACACCTTC. Its protein is CASRPRESHGYTF.

The chain uses TRBV6-5 and TRBJ1-5, with 8 bases aligning to TRBD1. The ends lost 8 bases at V and 2 bases at J; junction bases unmatched: 8. The CDR3 sequence is 15 residues long. Germline CDR1 MNHEY, CDR2 SVGAGI. The CDR3 reads CASGRTGGGNQPQHF. The CDR3 DNA reads TGTGCCAGCGGTCGTACAGGGGGTGGCAATCAGCCCCAGCATTTT.

The V gene is TRBV29-1, the J gene TRBJ1-2, with D unclear. The CDR3 loop spans 13 amino acids. Germline V gene data show CDR1 as SQVTM and CDR2 as ANQGSEA. With 1 base removed from V and 8 bases from J, the gap between germline ends came to 14 bases. The CDR3 DNA is TGCAGCGTTGAAGTTGACCCAGCGCGCGGCTACACCTTC. It specifies CSVEVDPARGYTF. Full variable domain (outside the CDR3, taken from reference TRBV29-1 and TRBJ1-2): SAVISQKPSRDICQRGTSLTIQCQVDSQVTMMFWYRQQPGQSLTLIATANQGSEATYESGFVIDKFPISRPNLTFSTLTVSNMSPEDSSIYLCSVEVDPARGYTFGSGTRLTVV.

The genes are TRBV14 and TRBJ2-5; D might be TRBD1 (6 bases). Germline V gene lookup returns CDR1 SGHDN and CDR2 FVKESK. Between the trimmed V and J ends, which lost 1 base and 7 bases, there was a span of 13 bases. CDR3 length: 14 amino acids. The chain's CDR3 is CASSQVQGRGTQYF. In nucleotides, the CDR3 is TGTGCCAGCAGCCAAGTACAGGGAAGAGGGACCCAGTACTTC.

The chain links TRBV19 to TRBJ1-1; D unclear. The CDR3 sequence is 15 residues long. The V gene lost 4 bases and the J gene lost 4 bases, with 16 bases spanning the gap. Germline V gives CDR1 LNHDA, CDR2 SQIVND (reference sequence). The CDR3: CASSTYERWSTEAFF. The CDR3 DNA is TGTGCCAGTAGTACCTACGAAAGGTGGAGCACTGAAGCTTTCTTT.

This clone was recorded once. CDR3 bases: TGTGCCAGCAGTGAAGCGGTAGCCCTCCCGACAGATACGCAGTATTTT. Residues: CASSEAVALPTDTQYF. The chain uses TRBV2 and TRBJ2-3; D remains unclear. The V end lost 0 bases, the J end lost 3 bases, and 13 bases lay between the germline ends. This CDR3 region has 16 residues. The germline V gene encodes CDR1 SNHLY and CDR2 FYNNEI.

This clone was seen once. The genes are TRBV7-2 and TRBJ2-1, with TRBD1 matching over 7 bases. The J segment lost 6 bases and the V segment lost 5 bases, leaving 10 bases of the junction unmatched. The CDR3 length is 15 residues. Looked up from germline, CDR1 is SGHTA and CDR2 is FQGNSA. CDR3 nucleotide sequence: TGTGCCAGCAGCGTGTTACAGGGGTACGCCAATGAGCAGTTCTTC. Its protein product is CASSVLQGYANEQFF. Full variable domain (missing parts from reference TRBV7-2 and TRBJ2-1): GAGVSQSPSNKVTEKGKDVELRCDPISGHTALYWYRQSLGQGLEFLIYFQGNSAPDKSGLPSDRFSAERTGGSVSTLTIQRTQQEDSAVYLCASSVLQGYANEQFFGPGTRLTVL.

The V call is TRBV30, the J call TRBJ2-3; D is uncertain. This CDR3 contains 11 residues. Germline V lookup: CDR1 GTSNPN, CDR2 SVGIG (reference sequence). Deletions cut 5 bases from V and 4 bases from J, with 7 bases between. CDR3 DNA: TGTGCCTGGGGCGTTCCAGATACGCAGTATTTT. Residues: CAWGVPDTQYF.

The V and J genes are TRBV2 and TRBJ2-7, with D perhaps TRBD2 (5 bases). CDR1 and CDR2 from the germline V gene are SNHLY and FYNNEI. The V end lost 7 bases, the J end lost 0 bases, and 16 bases lay between the germline ends. The CDR3 loop spans 15 amino acids. CDR3 in amino acids: CASTRELTVSYEQYF. As DNA, the CDR3 is TGTGCCAGCACCCGGGAACTGACTGTCTCCTACGAGCAGTACTTC. The variable domain in full, completed from reference TRBV2 and TRBJ2-7, reads EPEVTQTPSHQVTQMGQEVILRCVPISNHLYFYWYRQILGQKVEFLVSFYNNEISEKSEIFDDQFSVERPDGSNFTLKIRSTKLEDSAMYFCASTRELTVSYEQYFGPGTRLTVT.

This chain connects TRBV30 to TRBJ2-1; 10 bases agree with TRBD2. The V and J ends lost 5 bases and 10 bases, in that order; junction bases with no gene match: 5. Germline CDR1 reads GTSNPN; CDR2 reads SVGIG (reference sequence). The CDR3 extends over 12 amino acids. The CDR3 bases are TGTGCCTGGGCTCCGGGACTAGCGGAGCAGTTCTTC. It translates to CAWAPGLAEQFF.

Only one count was recorded for this clone. This chain uses TRBV27 with TRBJ2-7; TRBD2 matches 8 bases. This CDR3 spans 15 amino acids. The V gene end was trimmed by 5 bases and the J gene end by 5 bases; junction bases not matched to a gene: 11. The V gene's germline CDR1 is MNHEY and CDR2 SMNVEV (reference sequence). The CDR3 loop reads CASSLQGRGVDEQYF. Here the CDR3 DNA reads TGTGCCAGCAGTCTCCAGGGGCGGGGGGTGGACGAGCAGTACTTC.

This clone was observed a handful of times. The CDR3 sequence is CASSLRLQETQYF. Written as DNA, the CDR3 is TGTGCCAGCAGCCTCCGGTTACAAGAGACCCAGTACTTC. The V gene is TRBV5-4, the J gene TRBJ2-5; D unresolved. V was clipped by 4 bases and J by 2 bases, with 9 bases between them. Germline V CDR1 and CDR2: SGHNT, YYREEE (reference sequence). The CDR3 length is 13 residues.

The J gene is TRBJ2-7, the V gene TRBV19, with D perhaps TRBD2 (6 bases). Germline V lookup: CDR1 LNHDA, CDR2 SQIVND (reference sequence). Between the trimmed V and J ends, which lost 2 bases and 0 bases, there was a span of 11 bases. The CDR3 runs 15 residues. CDR3 bases: TGTGCCAGTAGTATATGGGCGGGAATCTCCTACGAGCAGTACTTC. Amino acid sequence: CASSIWAGISYEQYF.